The entry that follows covers one T cell receptor beta chain sequence. Every participating donor contributed roughly 10 milliliters of peripheral blood through a draw. Together with a sample-barcoded 5' primer, a J-beta primer mix was included in a second PCR lasting about 7 to 12 cycles. TCRdb re-called the 5' RACE reads with MiXCR, one entry per CDR3 protein. This sample carries roughly 790,000 distinct CDR3 sequences, roughly 44% of them seen once, and the ten largest clones take 20% to 25%. This record comes from a study of blood T cells in healthy people across ages. Germline-derived CDR1 and CDR2 are SGHVS and FNYEAQ. Trimming stripped 7 bases from V and 5 bases from J, with 9 bases between. The CDR3 extends over 12 amino acids.

The clonotype comes from an older woman in good health. V usage is TRBV7-6 and J usage is TRBJ2-1; D not certain. The specimen sequenced was blood. Written as DNA, the CDR3 is TGTGCCAGCACCCACAGAAACAATGAGCAGTTCTTC. Amino acid sequence: CASTHRNNEQFF.